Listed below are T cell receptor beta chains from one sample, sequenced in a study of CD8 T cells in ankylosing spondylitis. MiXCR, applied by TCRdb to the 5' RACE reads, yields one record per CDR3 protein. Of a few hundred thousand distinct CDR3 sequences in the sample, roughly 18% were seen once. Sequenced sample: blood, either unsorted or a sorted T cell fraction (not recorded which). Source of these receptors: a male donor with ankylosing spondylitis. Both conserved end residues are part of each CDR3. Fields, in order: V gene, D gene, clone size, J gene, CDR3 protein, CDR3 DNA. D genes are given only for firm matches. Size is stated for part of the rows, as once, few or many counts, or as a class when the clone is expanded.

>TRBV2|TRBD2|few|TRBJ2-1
CASSEAAGAVYNEQFF
TGTGCCAGCAGTGAAGCTGCGGGAGCTGTTTACAATGAGCAGTTCTTC
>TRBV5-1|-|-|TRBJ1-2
CASSPRDAGYTF
TGCGCCAGCAGCCCCCGGGACGCCGGCTACACCTTC
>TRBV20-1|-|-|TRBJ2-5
CSAIRGSETQYF
TGCAGTGCTATCAGGGGTTCAGAGACCCAGTACTTC
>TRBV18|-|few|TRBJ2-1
CASSGLSRTIEQFF
TGTGCCAGCTCAGGACTAAGCCGTACGATTGAGCAGTTCTTC
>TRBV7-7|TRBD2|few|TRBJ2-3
CASSPGTSSDTQYF
TGTGCTAGCAGCCCGGGGACTAGCTCGGATACGCAGTATTTT
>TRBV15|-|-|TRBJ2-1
CATSRDLQSGQFF
TGTGCCACCAGCAGAGATCTACAATCCGGGCAGTTCTTC
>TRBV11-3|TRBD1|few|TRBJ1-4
CASSLAVKTGAYEKLFF
TGTGCCAGCAGCTTAGCCGTAAAAACAGGGGCCTACGAAAAACTGTTTTTT
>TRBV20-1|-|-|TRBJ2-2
CSARDGPAANTGELFF
TGCAGTGCTAGAGATGGGCCAGCGGCGAACACCGGGGAGCTGTTTTTT
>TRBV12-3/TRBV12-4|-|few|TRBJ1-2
CASSFNINGYTF
TGTGCCAGCAGTTTTAACATAAATGGCTACACCTTC
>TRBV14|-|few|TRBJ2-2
CASNRAAANTGELFF
TGTGCCAGCAATAGGGCGGCCGCGAACACCGGGGAGCTGTTTTTT
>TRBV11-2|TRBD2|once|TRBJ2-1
CASSSLGLAGLDEQFF
TGTGCCAGCAGTTCCCTCGGACTAGCGGGACTGGATGAGCAGTTCTTC
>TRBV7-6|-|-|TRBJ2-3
CASSLEGSTQYF
TGTGCCAGCAGCTTAGAAGGGAGTACGCAGTATTTT
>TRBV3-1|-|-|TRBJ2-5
CASSHKTSPGETQYF
TGTGCCAGCAGCCACAAGACTAGTCCAGGAGAGACCCAGTACTTC
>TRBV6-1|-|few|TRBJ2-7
CASSPPNYYEQYF
TGTGCCAGCAGTCCCCCCAATTACTACGAGCAGTACTTC
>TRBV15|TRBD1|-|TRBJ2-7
CATSKQGAQVDEQYF
TGTGCCACCAGCAAGCAGGGGGCGCAGGTTGATGAGCAGTACTTC
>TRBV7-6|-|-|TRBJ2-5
CASSLRGRDQETQYF
TGTGCCAGCAGCTTGAGGGGGAGGGACCAAGAGACCCAGTACTTC
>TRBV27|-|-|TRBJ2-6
CATRYSGANVLTF
TGTGCCACCCGATACTCTGGGGCCAACGTCCTGACTTTC
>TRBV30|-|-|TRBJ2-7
CAWGKGYEQYF
TGTGCCTGGGGAAAAGGCTACGAGCAGTACTTC
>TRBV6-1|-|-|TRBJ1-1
CASSPGSIGMNTEAFF
TGTGCCAGCAGTCCTGGGTCTATCGGGATGAACACTGAAGCTTTCTTT
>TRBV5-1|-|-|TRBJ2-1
CASSLFAGSSYNEQFF
TGCGCCAGCAGCTTGTTTGCGGGAAGCTCCTACAATGAGCAGTTCTTC
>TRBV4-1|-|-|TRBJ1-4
CASSRLGTTNEKLFF
TGCGCCAGCAGCCGCCTGGGGACAACTAATGAAAAACTGTTTTTT
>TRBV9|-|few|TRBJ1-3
CASSVSSSGNTIYF
TGTGCCAGCAGCGTCTCCAGCTCTGGAAACACCATATATTTT
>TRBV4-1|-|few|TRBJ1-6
CASSQVRDTILRNNSPLHF
TGCGCCAGCAGCCAAGTCCGGGACACCATACTGCGGAATAATTCACCCCTCCACTTT
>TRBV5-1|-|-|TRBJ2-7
CASSLAEGYEQYF
TGCGCCAGCAGCTTGGCAGAGGGATACGAGCAGTACTTC
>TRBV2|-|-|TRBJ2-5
CASRRGTQETQYF
TGTGCCAGCAGACGGGGGACTCAAGAGACCCAGTACTTC
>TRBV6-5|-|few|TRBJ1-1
CASSYSADTEAFF
TGTGCCAGCAGTTACTCCGCGGACACTGAAGCTTTCTTT
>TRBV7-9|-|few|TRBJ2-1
CASSPGTGANEQFF
TGTGCCAGCAGCCCCGGGACTGGGGCCAATGAGCAGTTCTTC
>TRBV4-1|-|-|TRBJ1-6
CASSQGSFPLHF
TGCGCCAGCAGCCAGGGATCCTTCCCCCTCCACTTT
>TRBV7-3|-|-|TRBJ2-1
CASSLRGQSGAAEQFF
TGTGCCAGCAGCTTAAGGGGCCAGAGTGGTGCGGCTGAGCAGTTCTTC
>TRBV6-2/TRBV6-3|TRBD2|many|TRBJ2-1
CASSSRLAASNEQFF
TGTGCCAGCAGTTCCCGACTAGCGGCGAGCAATGAGCAGTTCTTC
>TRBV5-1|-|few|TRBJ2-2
CASSAKGVDTGELFF
TGCGCCAGCAGCGCAAAGGGTGTTGACACCGGGGAGCTGTTTTTT
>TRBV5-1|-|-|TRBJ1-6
CASRSPGYNSPLHF
TGCGCCAGCAGGTCCCCCGGCTATAATTCACCCCTCCACTTT
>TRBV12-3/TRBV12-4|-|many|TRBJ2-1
CASSLSGSWGNEQFF
TGTGCCAGCAGTTTGTCGGGGTCCTGGGGCAATGAGCAGTTCTTC
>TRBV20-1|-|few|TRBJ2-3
CSARKVRKGRITDTQYF
TGCAGTGCCCGAAAGGTTCGTAAGGGCCGGATCACAGATACGCAGTATTTT
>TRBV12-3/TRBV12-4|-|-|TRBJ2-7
CASSFEGPYEQYF
TGTGCCAGCAGCTTTGAAGGGCCCTACGAGCAGTACTTC
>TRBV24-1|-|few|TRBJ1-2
CATSDLQRGIVYGYTF
TGTGCCACCAGTGATTTGCAGAGGGGAATCGTCTATGGCTACACCTTC
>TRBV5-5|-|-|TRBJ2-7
CASRRQTSYEQYF
TGTGCCAGCAGACGACAGACGTCCTACGAGCAGTACTTC
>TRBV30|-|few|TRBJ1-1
CAWGDVDTEAFF
TGTGCCTGGGGGGACGTGGACACTGAAGCTTTCTTT
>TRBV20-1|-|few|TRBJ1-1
CSARGGERQGNTEAFF
TGCAGTGCTAGAGGGGGGGAGCGGCAGGGCAACACTGAAGCTTTCTTT
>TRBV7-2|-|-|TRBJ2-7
CASSLSGVSSYEQYF
TGTGCCAGCAGCTTATCGGGGGTGAGCTCCTACGAGCAGTACTTC
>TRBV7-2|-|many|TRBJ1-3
CASSGPPIGNTIYF
TGTGCCAGCAGCGGGCCCCCAATTGGAAACACCATATATTTT
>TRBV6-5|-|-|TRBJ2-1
CASSSTPTGLQFF
TGTGCCAGCAGTTCCACCCCGACAGGCCTGCAGTTCTTC